Listed below are T cell receptor beta chains from one sample, sequenced in a study of T cell changes during pregnancy in multiple sclerosis. Clones were sequenced by immunoSEQ multiplex PCR, and TCRdb holds only the in-frame ones, with some missing. The sample comprises tens of thousands of clones, more than 70% of which are singletons, and approximately 0.5% rests with the top ten. The source was CD4+ T cells from peripheral blood mononuclear cells, collected in the first trimester of pregnancy. The source is a female donor with multiple sclerosis, enrolled in a pregnancy study. The CDR3 runs from the conserved cysteine through the conserved F or W. A D gene is named only where the DNA matches it firmly. Part of the rows lack a size; the others show once, few, many or a class for expanded clones.

v_gene: TRBV4-2; j_gene: TRBJ2-3; d_gene: TRBD2; abundance: -; CDR3nt: TGTGCCAGCAGCGGGACTAGCGGCCTCACAGATACGCAGTATTTT; CDR3aa: CASSGTSGLTDTQYF
v_gene: TRBV10-1; j_gene: TRBJ2-3; d_gene: -; abundance: few; CDR3nt: TGCGCCAGCAGTGTGGGAAGGGCGGGTGATACGCAGTATTTT; CDR3aa: CASSVGRAGDTQYF
v_gene: TRBV9; j_gene: TRBJ2-3; d_gene: TRBD2; abundance: -; CDR3nt: TGTGCCAGCAGCGTAGAACTAGCGGACACAGATACGCAGTATTTT; CDR3aa: CASSVELADTDTQYF
v_gene: TRBV6-1; j_gene: TRBJ2-2; d_gene: -; abundance: -; CDR3nt: TGTGCCAGCACCGCAACGGGGTCAAGCGGGGAGCTGTTTTTT; CDR3aa: CASTATGSSGELFF
v_gene: TRBV28; j_gene: TRBJ2-6; d_gene: -; abundance: -; CDR3nt: TGTGCCAGCTCTAAGGGAGGTCCCCTTGTTGTTGGGGCCAACGTCCTGACTTTC; CDR3aa: CASSKGGPLVVGANVLTF
v_gene: TRBV4-2; j_gene: TRBJ2-3; d_gene: -; abundance: -; CDR3nt: TGTGCCAGCAGCCCCAGGGGGGGCACAGATACGCAGTATTTT; CDR3aa: CASSPRGGTDTQYF
v_gene: TRBV4-2; j_gene: TRBJ2-3; d_gene: -; abundance: -; CDR3nt: TGTGCCAGCAGCCAAGGGGGCGGGGAAGCAGATACGCAGTATTTT; CDR3aa: CASSQGGGEADTQYF
v_gene: TRBV9; j_gene: TRBJ2-2; d_gene: -; abundance: once; CDR3nt: TGTGCCAGCAGCGTAGACCAGGGCGCGAACACCGGGGAGCTGTTTTTT; CDR3aa: CASSVDQGANTGELFF
v_gene: TRBV15; j_gene: TRBJ1-4; d_gene: -; abundance: -; CDR3nt: TGTGCCACCAGCAGAGATGGTCCCCCCACGAACTTACTTAATGAAAAACTGTTTTTT; CDR3aa: CATSRDGPPTNLLNEKLFF
v_gene: TRBV5-1; j_gene: TRBJ2-2; d_gene: -; abundance: -; CDR3nt: TGCGCCAGCAGCGTGGACAGTACTCACACCGGGGAGCTGTTTTTT; CDR3aa: CASSVDSTHTGELFF
v_gene: TRBV7-8; j_gene: TRBJ1-2; d_gene: TRBD1; abundance: -; CDR3nt: TGTGCCAGCAGCTTGTACCGGACAGGGGTCATGGGCTACACCTTC; CDR3aa: CASSLYRTGVMGYTF
v_gene: TRBV10-3; j_gene: TRBJ2-1; d_gene: TRBD2; abundance: -; CDR3nt: TGTGCCATCAGTCTGACTAGCGGGCCTTACAATGAGCAGTTCTTC; CDR3aa: CAISLTSGPYNEQFF
v_gene: TRBV18; j_gene: TRBJ1-2; d_gene: TRBD1; abundance: -; CDR3nt: TGTGCCAGCTCACCGGACAGGAACTATGGCTACACCTTC; CDR3aa: CASSPDRNYGYTF
v_gene: TRBV11-2; j_gene: TRBJ2-5; d_gene: -; abundance: -; CDR3nt: TGTGCCAGCAGCTTAGACGGGGGTGTAAGGGAGACCCAGTACTTC; CDR3aa: CASSLDGGVRETQYF
v_gene: TRBV7-8; j_gene: TRBJ1-5; d_gene: -; abundance: -; CDR3nt: TGTGCCAGCAGTTATACCTGGGCAGGGCTTGGGCATCAGCCCCAGCATTTT; CDR3aa: CASSYTWAGLGHQPQHF
v_gene: TRBV19; j_gene: TRBJ2-7; d_gene: TRBD2; abundance: -; CDR3nt: TGTGCCAGTAGCCTACTAGCGCAAACGGGGGAGCAGTACTTC; CDR3aa: CASSLLAQTGEQYF
v_gene: TRBV7-3; j_gene: TRBJ2-1; d_gene: -; abundance: once; CDR3nt: TGTGCCAGCAGCTTCAATCCCTACAATGAGCAGTTCTTC; CDR3aa: CASSFNPYNEQFF
v_gene: TRBV28; j_gene: TRBJ1-1; d_gene: -; abundance: -; CDR3nt: TGTGCCAGCATAAACAGCGGGCAAAGAGCTTTCTTT; CDR3aa: CASINSGQRAFF
v_gene: TRBV6-1; j_gene: TRBJ1-2; d_gene: -; abundance: -; CDR3nt: TGTGCCAGCAGTGAAGTTCGGCGGGTCTTGGGCTACACCTTC; CDR3aa: CASSEVRRVLGYTF
v_gene: TRBV30; j_gene: TRBJ1-2; d_gene: TRBD1; abundance: -; CDR3nt: TGTGCCTGGGGCCGGGACAGGCCCTATGGCTACACCTTC; CDR3aa: CAWGRDRPYGYTF
v_gene: TRBV28; j_gene: TRBJ2-1; d_gene: -; abundance: -; CDR3nt: TGTGCCAGCAGTGGAGAGTACAATGAGCAGTTCTTC; CDR3aa: CASSGEYNEQFF
v_gene: TRBV5-4; j_gene: TRBJ1-1; d_gene: TRBD1; abundance: once; CDR3nt: TGTGCCAGCAGCCCCGGACAGGGAGCGATAGCTTTCTTT; CDR3aa: CASSPGQGAIAFF
v_gene: TRBV9; j_gene: TRBJ1-2; d_gene: -; abundance: once; CDR3nt: TGTGCCAGCAGCGCCGTGACAGTAGATGGCTACACCTTC; CDR3aa: CASSAVTVDGYTF
v_gene: TRBV28; j_gene: TRBJ1-4; d_gene: -; abundance: -; CDR3nt: TGTGCCAGCAGGTCCGAGGGCCCTTGGGAAAAACTGTTTTTT; CDR3aa: CASRSEGPWEKLFF
v_gene: TRBV5-1; j_gene: TRBJ2-2; d_gene: TRBD2; abundance: few; CDR3nt: TGCGCCAGCAGCTGGGGACTAGCGGGGAACACCGGGGAGCTGTTTTTT; CDR3aa: CASSWGLAGNTGELFF
v_gene: TRBV5-4; j_gene: TRBJ1-2; d_gene: -; abundance: -; CDR3nt: TGTGCCAGCAGCTGGGGCCTCAGGGTTTATGGCTACACCTTC; CDR3aa: CASSWGLRVYGYTF
v_gene: TRBV7-6; j_gene: TRBJ2-3; d_gene: TRBD2; abundance: once; CDR3nt: TGTGCCAGCAGCTTTGAAGCGGGATTGAGGGTCGGGGGAGATACGCAGTATTTT; CDR3aa: CASSFEAGLRVGGDTQYF